These T cell receptor beta chains were read from a single sample in a study of blood T cell repertoires in COVID-19. The repertoire was sequenced with immunoSEQ multiplex PCR; TCRdb's copy has only in-frame clones and lacks some. The table has more than 100,000 clones, around 87% seen once; the top ten hold approximately 3.3%. The source material was peripheral blood. The receptors here all came from a woman aged 60 to 75 with acute or convalescent COVID-19. Both conserved end residues are part of each CDR3.

CDR3aa: CASSGALGTLHF; v_gene: TRBV27; len: 12
CDR3aa: CASSVARTGGSYNEQFF; v_gene: TRBV9; len: 17
CDR3aa: CASSYQRQTLPYGYTF; v_gene: TRBV6-5; len: 16
CDR3aa: CAPFGTGGSLPQHF; v_gene: TRBV30; len: 14
CDR3aa: CASSSTSGTQETQYF; v_gene: TRBV11-2; len: 15
CDR3aa: CASSIRGQGFPQYF; v_gene: TRBV19; len: 14
CDR3aa: CASSRDRLSGDTIYF; v_gene: TRBV2; len: 15
CDR3aa: CASSAGGSTNGYTF; v_gene: TRBV10-1; len: 14
CDR3aa: CASSFSRGDYEQYF; v_gene: TRBV19; len: 14
CDR3aa: CAIRNGGTGNTEAFF; v_gene: TRBV10-3; len: 15
CDR3aa: CASSGQLNTEAFF; v_gene: TRBV18; len: 13
CDR3aa: CASSQFKSGTGMHEQFF; v_gene: TRBV6-6; len: 17
CDR3aa: CSVRTGQQNTEAFF; v_gene: TRBV29-1; len: 14
CDR3aa: CASSYSNAGAYSPLHF; v_gene: TRBV6-5; len: 16
CDR3aa: CTDRGLEKLFF; v_gene: TRBV20-1; len: 11
CDR3aa: CASSLLATSGRASDTQYF; v_gene: TRBV5-1; len: 18
CDR3aa: CASSSGTGVLVDTDTQYF; v_gene: TRBV7-2; len: 18
CDR3aa: CASGAREQYF; v_gene: TRBV28; len: 10
CDR3aa: CAWRGRGSGETQYF; v_gene: TRBV30; len: 14
CDR3aa: CASSYARRTSKGADTQYF; v_gene: TRBV6-2/TRBV6-3; len: 18
CDR3aa: CASSVGGGPNSPLHF; v_gene: TRBV9; len: 15
CDR3aa: CASSQDETSGRVGELFF; v_gene: TRBV4-2; len: 17
CDR3aa: CASSSGQGLYYGYTF; v_gene: TRBV7-9; len: 15
CDR3aa: CASSLARFGRGSTGELFF; v_gene: TRBV5-1; len: 18
CDR3aa: CASSQAGGWTGELFF; v_gene: TRBV5-4; len: 15
CDR3aa: CASSERPRAGANVLTF; v_gene: TRBV2; len: 16
CDR3aa: CASSLFAGGSYNEQFF; v_gene: TRBV28; len: 16
CDR3aa: CVSSFIPGQGAKNIQYF; v_gene: TRBV28; len: 17
CDR3aa: CASRLAGGPGEQFF; v_gene: TRBV5-4; len: 14
CDR3aa: CASSPRSYRVYGYTF; v_gene: TRBV28; len: 15
CDR3aa: CASSQDGGRGDYGYTF; v_gene: TRBV4-1; len: 16
CDR3aa: CASMGGGSQPQHF; v_gene: TRBV12-3/TRBV12-4; len: 13
CDR3aa: CASSRQGFQPQHF; v_gene: TRBV7-9; len: 13
CDR3aa: CASSLVVNSPLHF; v_gene: TRBV12-3/TRBV12-4; len: 13
CDR3aa: CASSQDRNIQYF; v_gene: TRBV3-1/TRBV3-2; len: 12
CDR3aa: CASSLGQVNTEAFF; v_gene: TRBV5-1; len: 14
CDR3aa: CASSTILARNNEQFF; v_gene: TRBV7-9; len: 15
CDR3aa: CASSLEAAGGLGDTQYF; v_gene: TRBV5-1; len: 17
CDR3aa: CASKDRLNEKLFF; v_gene: TRBV2; len: 13
CDR3aa: CASKGSGGAETQYF; v_gene: TRBV19; len: 14
CDR3aa: CASSKPSLANEQYF; v_gene: TRBV28; len: 14
CDR3aa: CASSLEGQGSYGYTF; v_gene: TRBV5-1; len: 15
CDR3aa: CASSVDGYGQYGYTF; v_gene: TRBV9; len: 15
CDR3aa: CASSYSGGDTEAFF; v_gene: TRBV6-2/TRBV6-3; len: 14
CDR3aa: CASSLPGAVGEQYF; v_gene: TRBV7-2; len: 14
CDR3aa: CASSIVPASAGELFF; v_gene: TRBV19; len: 15
CDR3aa: CATSRDMDREAYNEQFF; v_gene: TRBV15; len: 17
CDR3aa: CASSYSSLSNQPQHF; v_gene: TRBV6-5; len: 15
CDR3aa: CASRWQGENNSPLHF; v_gene: TRBV2; len: 15
CDR3aa: CASSLEPIGTGELFF; v_gene: TRBV11-2; len: 15
CDR3aa: CAWRGSSGMRSLNTQYF; v_gene: TRBV30; len: 17
CDR3aa: CASSLGGTGGRYTF; v_gene: TRBV28; len: 14
CDR3aa: CAISSGTGKNQPQHF; v_gene: TRBV10-3; len: 15
CDR3aa: CASIGTGRNTIYF; v_gene: TRBV28; len: 13
CDR3aa: CASSPSGSGMGYQYF; v_gene: TRBV19; len: 15
CDR3aa: CASSFGLKLQETQYF; v_gene: TRBV5-1; len: 15
CDR3aa: CASQDRTGYTGYTF; v_gene: TRBV19; len: 14